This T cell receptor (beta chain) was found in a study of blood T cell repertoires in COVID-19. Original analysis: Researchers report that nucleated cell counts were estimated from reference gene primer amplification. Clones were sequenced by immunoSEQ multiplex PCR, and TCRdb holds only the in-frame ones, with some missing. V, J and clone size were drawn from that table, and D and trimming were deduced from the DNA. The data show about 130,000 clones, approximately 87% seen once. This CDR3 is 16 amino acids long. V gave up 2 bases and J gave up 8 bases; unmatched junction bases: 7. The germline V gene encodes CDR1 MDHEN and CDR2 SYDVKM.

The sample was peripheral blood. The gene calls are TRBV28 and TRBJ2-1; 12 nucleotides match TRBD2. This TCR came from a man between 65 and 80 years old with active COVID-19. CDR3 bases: TGTGCCAGCAGTTTACGGGCTAGCGGGAGGGCAGATGAGCAGTTCTTC. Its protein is CASSLRASGRADEQFF. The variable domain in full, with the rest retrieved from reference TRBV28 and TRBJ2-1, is DVKVTQSSRYLVKRTGEKVFLECVQDMDHENMFWYRQDPGLGLRLIYFSYDVKMKEKGDIPEGYSVSREKKERFSLILESASTNQTSMYLCASSLRASGRADEQFFGPGTRLTVL.